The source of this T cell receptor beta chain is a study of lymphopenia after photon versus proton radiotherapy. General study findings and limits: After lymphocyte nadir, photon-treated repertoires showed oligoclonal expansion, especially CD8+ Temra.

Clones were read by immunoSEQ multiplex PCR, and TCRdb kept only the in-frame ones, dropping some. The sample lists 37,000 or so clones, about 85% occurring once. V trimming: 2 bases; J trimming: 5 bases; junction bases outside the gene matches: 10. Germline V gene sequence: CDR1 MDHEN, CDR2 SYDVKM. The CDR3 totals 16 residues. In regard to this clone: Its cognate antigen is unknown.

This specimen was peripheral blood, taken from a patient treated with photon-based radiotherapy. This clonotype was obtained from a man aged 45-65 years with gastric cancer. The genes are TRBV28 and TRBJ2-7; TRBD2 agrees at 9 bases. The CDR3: CASSLAWYSGSDEQYF. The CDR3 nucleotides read TGTGCCAGCAGTTTAGCTTGGTATAGCGGGAGTGACGAGCAGTACTTC.